The sequence of this T cell receptor (beta chain) was determined in a study of metastatic and nonmetastatic thyroid tumors. Study in general: Thyroid patients, malignant and benign, had repertoires compared across blood and tumor or nodule tissue.

This clone was seen ten or more times. Its antigen remains unknown. Trimming removed 1 base at V and 0 bases at J, with 4 bases between. The CDR3 is made up of 14 amino acids. Germline CDR1 SEHNR, CDR2 FQNEAQ (reference sequence). Broader study findings: TCR beta diversity was reportedly significantly higher in malignant thyroid tumors than benign nodules, in blood and tumor.

Study processing details: The study's classifier, a distant-metastasis tool for papillary thyroid cancer, was built using CDR3 differences across clinicopathological groups. TCRdb re-called the PCR reads via MiXCR. TCRdb, not the original authors, processed these V and J calls. Here the sample spans 20,000 to 30,000 clones, approximately 20% being singletons. Prior to thyroid surgery, none of the patients had received any treatment. The sequence came from a male donor with papillary thyroid cancer or a benign thyroid nodule (not recorded which). Some clones in this sample may be carry-over from other donors' samples. This chain connects TRBV7-9 to TRBJ1-3; D gene ambiguous. Material: blood. For the CDR3, the DNA is TGTGCCAGCAGCTTAGATGACTCTGGAAACACCATATATTTT. It specifies CASSLDDSGNTIYF.